This record concerns one TCR beta chain sequence. Methods used by the authors: Estimated nucleated cell counts came from reference gene primer amplification. The assay was immunoSEQ multiplex PCR, and TCRdb's table has in-frame clones only and misses some. D and trimming come from the DNA, and the V and J calls and clone size come from that table. The data hold about 260,000 clones, with 75% to 95% observed a single time. This record belongs to a study of blood T cell repertoires in COVID-19. Background on the study: PBMCs, B-cell-depleted T cells, or T cells provided the cDNA or gDNA that made up the material.

V was trimmed by 4 bases and J by 5 bases, leaving 18 bases between them. This CDR3 has 15 amino acids. The germline V gene encodes CDR1 SGHKS and CDR2 YYEKEE (reference sequence). Sequencing input: peripheral blood. The sequence was collected from a person between 18 and 30 years old with COVID-19, enrolled during active disease. The V call is TRBV5-5, the J call TRBJ2-5; D not certain. CDR3 sequence reads: CASSQRPAPFETQYF. In DNA, the CDR3 is TGTGCCAGCAGCCAGAGGCCCGCCCCTTTCGAGACCCAGTACTTC. Drawing the rest from reference TRBV5-5 and TRBJ2-5, the complete variable domain is DAGVTQSPTHLIKTRGQQVTLRCSPISGHKSVSWYQQVLGQGPQFIFQYYEKEERGRGNFPDRFSARQFPNYSSELNVNALLLGDSALYLCASSQRPAPFETQYFGPGTRLLVL.